Reported below is one TCR beta chain. The data derive from a study of T cell repertoires in aging, cancer and after chemotherapy. Study-level information: Donor ages fell into six groups from 30 or younger up to 70 or older. Over several months to years, re-sampled healthy donor repertoires clearly shared clones.

TRB rearrangements spanning V, D and J were amplified using mixed TRB-A/B primers. One entry per CDR3 protein, called by TCRdb with MiXCR from the multiplex PCR reads. The table includes some 11,000 distinct CDR3 sequences, just under 30% detected once. The template was genomic DNA from peripheral blood, not RNA. V gave up 3 bases and J gave up 6 bases; unmatched junction bases: 4. The CDR3 extends over 13 amino acids. The chain employs TRBV12-3 or TRBV12-4 and TRBJ2-7; the match to TRBD1 covers 8 bases. The sequenced sample consisted of blood. This TCR was recovered from a human donor in good health. CDR3: CASSFGQGPEQYF. CDR3 in DNA: TGTGCCAGCAGTTTTGGACAGGGTCCCGAGCAGTACTTC.